A selection of T cell receptor beta chains follows, all from one sample in a study of blood T cell repertoires in COVID-19. Repertoires were generated with immunoSEQ multiplex PCR, while TCRdb's copy carries only in-frame clones and drops some. The sample records approximately 200,000 clones, 80% to 90% being singletons. Sequencing input: PBMCs or T cells enriched from blood (not recorded which). Source of these receptors: a man in his late teens or twenties with acute COVID-19. CDR3s include the opening cysteine and the closing phenylalanine or tryptophan. Each record gives: D gene, V gene, clone size, J gene, CDR3 protein, CDR3 DNA. A D gene is named only where the DNA matches it firmly. Size is stated for part of the rows, as once, few or many counts, or as a class when the clone is expanded.

d_call: NA; v_call: TRBV24-1; clone_size: few; j_call: TRBJ2-1; cdr3_aa: CATSDAASRSYNEQFF; cdr3_nt: TGTGCCACCAGTGATGCCGCTAGTCGCTCCTACAATGAGCAGTTCTTC
d_call: NA; v_call: TRBV5-1; clone_size: NA; j_call: TRBJ1-6; cdr3_aa: CASSLAGRSPLHF; cdr3_nt: TGCGCCAGCAGCTTGGCAGGGCGTTCACCCCTCCACTTT
d_call: NA; v_call: TRBV30; clone_size: NA; j_call: TRBJ1-5; cdr3_aa: CARPIGRPAAGQPQHF; cdr3_nt: TGTGCCCGCCCTATCGGGAGACCCGCTGCCGGTCAGCCCCAGCATTTT
d_call: TRBD2; v_call: TRBV5-1; clone_size: NA; j_call: TRBJ2-3; cdr3_aa: CASSLGFAGEEDTQYF; cdr3_nt: TGCGCCAGCAGCTTGGGATTCGCGGGAGAGGAAGATACGCAGTATTTT
d_call: TRBD2; v_call: TRBV9; clone_size: NA; j_call: TRBJ2-7; cdr3_aa: CASSSGTTSYEQYF; cdr3_nt: TGTGCCAGCAGCTCCGGGACTACATCCTACGAGCAGTACTTC
d_call: NA; v_call: TRBV2; clone_size: NA; j_call: TRBJ1-2; cdr3_aa: CASSDVGSTVPGYTF; cdr3_nt: TGTGCCAGCAGTGATGTGGGGAGCACAGTGCCAGGCTACACCTTC
d_call: NA; v_call: TRBV12-5; clone_size: NA; j_call: TRBJ2-1; cdr3_aa: CASGPTLMRSWNEQFF; cdr3_nt: TGTGCTAGTGGTCCTACCCTGATGAGGTCCTGGAATGAGCAGTTCTTC
d_call: NA; v_call: TRBV7-3; clone_size: NA; j_call: TRBJ2-5; cdr3_aa: CASSLTPSGGWETQYF; cdr3_nt: TGTGCCAGCAGCTTAACTCCCAGTGGAGGGTGGGAAACCCAGTACTTC
d_call: NA; v_call: TRBV28; clone_size: few; j_call: TRBJ2-5; cdr3_aa: CASSFMAGPGTQYF; cdr3_nt: TGTGCCAGCAGTTTTATGGCGGGGCCCGGGACCCAGTACTTC
d_call: TRBD2; v_call: TRBV28; clone_size: few; j_call: TRBJ2-7; cdr3_aa: CASSFGPSGDYEQYF; cdr3_nt: TGTGCCAGCAGTTTTGGTCCTAGCGGTGATTACGAGCAGTACTTC
d_call: TRBD1; v_call: TRBV11-1; clone_size: once; j_call: TRBJ2-7; cdr3_aa: CASNSGTGDAPYEQYF; cdr3_nt: TGTGCCAGCAACTCCGGGACAGGGGATGCCCCCTACGAGCAGTACTTC
d_call: TRBD1; v_call: TRBV29-1; clone_size: NA; j_call: TRBJ1-2; cdr3_aa: CSVEDRRTGGYGYTF; cdr3_nt: TGCAGCGTTGAAGATCGTCGGACAGGGGGCTATGGCTACACCTTC
d_call: TRBD2; v_call: TRBV28; clone_size: NA; j_call: TRBJ2-3; cdr3_aa: CASSLAGRGGQYF; cdr3_nt: TGTGCCAGCAGTTTAGCGGGCCGGGGGGGGCAGTATTTT
d_call: TRBD1; v_call: TRBV15; clone_size: NA; j_call: TRBJ1-2; cdr3_aa: CATSRPGQHYGYTF; cdr3_nt: TGTGCCACCAGCCGACCGGGACAGCACTATGGCTACACCTTC
d_call: NA; v_call: TRBV7-2; clone_size: NA; j_call: TRBJ2-7; cdr3_aa: CASSPPRRGRDIVYEQYF; cdr3_nt: TGTGCCAGCAGCCCACCCCGCCGGGGGAGGGACATTGTCTACGAGCAGTACTTC